This T cell receptor beta chain stems from a study of post-analysis software for immune sequencing data. Researchers reported that TCR beta cDNA libraries carried unique molecular identifiers. Each CDR3 protein is one row after TCRdb ran MiXCR on the PCR reads. The table includes around 160,000 distinct CDR3 sequences, roughly 35% detected once. CDR3 size: 15 residues. Trimming pared 2 bases from V and 0 bases from J, leaving 5 bases between. Germline loops: CDR1 SGHTA, CDR2 FQGTGA. A remark on this clonotype: What it binds is unknown.

Broader study findings: Multiple sclerosis patients had significantly lower normalized Chao1 diversity than controls. Five or six TRBV segments, including TRBV5-6, TRBV5-1 and TRBV20-1, were more frequent in patients than controls.

The genes are TRBV7-3 and TRBJ2-6; D unclear. The clonotype originates from a girl between 5 and 17 years old with multiple sclerosis. The sequencing here drew on blood, taken after autologous hematopoietic stem cell transplantation. In nucleotides, the CDR3 is TGTGCCAGCAGCTTAGAAATCTCTGGGGCCAACGTCCTGACTTTC. It is translated as CASSLEISGANVLTF. Looking up the rest from reference TRBV7-3 and TRBJ2-6 gives the full variable domain: GAGVSQTPSNKVTEKGKYVELRCDPISGHTALYWYRQSLGQGPEFLIYFQGTGAADDSGLPNDRFFAVRPEGSVSTLKIQRTERGDSAVYLCASSLEISGANVLTFGAGSRLTVL.